This T cell receptor beta chain was retrieved from a study of CD8+CD57+ T cells in acquired aplastic anemia. Study as a whole: Isolated CD4+ and CD8+ cells, once sorted, yielded DNA averaging approximately 3 ug. General study points: Patients and controls shared 25 to 35 CD8+ CDR3 sequences, highly expressed in patients. Patients versus controls showed no significant CD8+ Simpson's diversity difference.

TCR beta VDJ and CDR3 were profiled, and genomic DNA was the template. TCRdb reprocessed the reads with MiXCR, giving one entry per CDR3 protein. The sample has 65,000 to 85,000 distinct CDR3 sequences; 45% to 60% are singletons. From germline, CDR1 is SEHNR and CDR2 FQNEAQ (reference sequence). The CDR3 consists of 13 residues. On this clonotype itself: What it recognizes is unknown. The junction does not match germline at one end; this may be a read error.

The clonotype comes from a human donor in good health, serving as a control. Sequenced sample: sorted CD4+, CD8+, or CD8+CD57+ T cells (not recorded which) from PBMCs. The V call is TRBV7-9, the J call TRBJ2-1; TRBD1 aligns across 10 bases. CDR3 residues: CASSLGTGDEQFF. The CDR3 bases are TGCGCCAGCAGCTTAGGGACAGGGGACGAGCAGTTCTTC.